These 5 T cell receptor beta chains were all obtained from the same sample, sequenced in a study of blood T cell repertoires in COVID-19 (dated by TCRdb to about 2020). The method was the immunoSEQ multiplex PCR assay. TCRdb retrieved this table from immuneACCESS and kept in-frame rearrangements only. Not all clones are present; in checked studies, unresolved V genes account for under half, and no reason is known for the remainder. This sample comprises a few hundred thousand clones, more than 75% of them detected only once. The ten biggest clones cover 7.8% of the sample. The specimen was peripheral blood. The receptors here all came from a woman aged 45-60 years who had recovered from COVID-19.

In nucleotides, the CDR3 is TGTGCCAGCAGCAAAGTACAGGACACTGAAGCTTTCTTT. Its protein is CASSKVQDTEAFF. J is TRBJ1-1 and V is TRBV21-1; the table calls TRBD1, which could not be checked here. TRBV21-1 is an annotated pseudogene. This CDR3 has 13 residues.

The J gene is TRBJ2-1, the V gene TRBV9; TRBD2 is a possible D gene (6 bases). This CDR3 has 14 amino acids. CDR1 is SGDLS, CDR2 YYNGEE, per germline. Trimming left V 0 bases short and J 9 bases short, with 13 bases between. CDR3 amino acids: CASSVAASVSEQFF. DNA of the CDR3: TGTGCCAGCAGCGTAGCGGCTAGCGTTAGTGAGCAGTTCTTC.

V gene TRBV2 combines with J gene TRBJ1-4; no firm D call. This CDR3 region has 15 residues. V gave up 1 base and J gave up 6 bases, with 12 bases separating them. Germline values: CDR1 SNHLY, CDR2 FYNNEI. CDR3 sequence (DNA): TGTGCCAGCAGTGAAGGGGCAGTCGGGGATGAAAAACTGTTTTTT. Amino acid sequence: CASSEGAVGDEKLFF. Variable domain in full (rest from reference TRBV2 and TRBJ1-4): EPEVTQTPSHQVTQMGQEVILRCVPISNHLYFYWYRQILGQKVEFLVSFYNNEISEKSEIFDDQFSVERPDGSNFTLKIRSTKLEDSAMYFCASSEGAVGDEKLFFGSGTQLSVL.

Ten or more counts support this clone. This chain uses TRBV20-1 with TRBJ1-2, with 11 bases aligning to TRBD1. Germline CDR1 is DFQATT and CDR2 is SNEGSKA (reference sequence). Trimming cost V 5 bases and J 8 bases; bases outside gene matches: 1. The CDR3 runs 11 residues. Written as DNA, the CDR3 is TGCAGTGCTCGGACAGGGGGCGGCTACACCTTC. Translated, it gives CSARTGGGYTF.

The chain carries TRBV19 and TRBJ1-4; no firm D call. The CDR3 length is 15 residues. The ends were cut back, 7 bases at V and 0 bases at J, with 12 bases in the middle. The germline CDR1 and CDR2 sequences are LNHDA and SQIVND (reference sequence). CDR3 DNA sequence: TGTGCCAGTAAGAAAGACTCGACAACTAATGAAAAACTGTTTTTT. Protein sequence: CASKKDSTTNEKLFF.